This entry lists 12 T cell receptor beta chains sequenced from one sample in a study of T cell changes during pregnancy in multiple sclerosis. The repertoire was sequenced with immunoSEQ multiplex PCR; TCRdb's copy has only in-frame clones and lacks some. The sample includes 25,000 to 30,000 clones, 89% of them seen just once. The source was CD4+ T cells from peripheral blood mononuclear cells, collected in the first trimester of pregnancy. The receptors here all came from a female donor in good health, enrolled as a control in a pregnancy study.

The chain joins TRBV27 to TRBJ1-2; D is undetermined. The CDR3 runs to 13 residues. Trimming took off 6 bases at V and 7 bases at J, with 15 bases between the two ends. The germline gives CDR1 MNHEY, CDR2 SMNVEV (reference sequence). CDR3 sequence reads: CASREAGRSGYTF. In nucleotides, the CDR3 is TGTGCCAGCAGGGAGGCAGGTCGTAGTGGCTACACCTTC.

This clone is medium-sized within its sample. The chain combines TRBV28 with TRBJ2-1; perhaps TRBD2 as D (5 bases). Trimming left V 5 bases short and J 7 bases short, with 15 bases between. The CDR3 loop spans 14 amino acids. Germline values: CDR1 MDHEN, CDR2 SYDVKM. The CDR3 coding sequence is TGTGCCAGCAGTCGCAGCGGTGAAATAAATGAGCAGTTCTTC. Translated: CASSRSGEINEQFF.

The chain has TRBV6-6 and TRBJ2-1; D gene unclear. The V gene lost 8 bases and the J gene lost 6 bases, with 11 bases spanning the gap. Germline CDR1 MNHNY, CDR2 SVGAGI (reference sequence). This CDR3 is built from 12 residues. CDR3 sequence reads: CASRRVGNEQFF. In DNA, the CDR3 is TGTGCCAGCCGCCGGGTGGGCAATGAGCAGTTCTTC.

The chain links TRBV30 to TRBJ2-7; weak D call: TRBD1 (5 bases). The V end was cut by 2 bases, the J end by 4 bases, with 9 bases between. CDR1 and CDR2 (germline): GTSNPN, SVGIG (reference sequence). CDR3 length: 12 residues. The DNA of the CDR3 is TGTGCCTGGAGTCAGGGCAGGTACGAGCAGTACTTC. Residues: CAWSQGRYEQYF.

The chain uses TRBV30 and TRBJ2-1; 15 bases match TRBD2. The length of the CDR3 is 16 residues. Germline loops: CDR1 GTSNPN, CDR2 SVGIG (reference sequence). V trimming: 5 bases; J trimming: 7 bases; junction bases outside the gene matches: 9. The CDR3 nucleotides are TGTGCCTGGCACCAGATGGGACTAGCGGGGGGAAATGAGCAGTTCTTC. Translated, it gives CAWHQMGLAGGNEQFF.

The chain combines TRBV19 with TRBJ1-1; D not resolved. The V gene's germline CDR1 is LNHDA and CDR2 SQIVND (reference sequence). The CDR3 has 12 residues. The germline V and J ends were trimmed by 5 bases and 10 bases, with 14 bases remaining between them. The CDR3 region is CASSATLERAFF. In nucleotides, the CDR3 is TGTGCCAGTAGTGCGACTCTTGAACGAGCTTTCTTT.

V usage is TRBV5-1 and J usage is TRBJ1-4, with D possibly TRBD1 on 5 matching bases. There are 15 residues in the CDR3. Germline CDR1 SGHRS, CDR2 YFSETQ. V lost 4 bases and J lost 6, with 16 bases in between. Here the CDR3 DNA reads TGCGCCAGCAGCGGATCAGGGTTGGTACATGAAAAACTGTTTTTT. It specifies CASSGSGLVHEKLFF.

The J gene is TRBJ2-7, the V gene TRBV5-4, with D perhaps matching TRBD2 (5 bases). Germline V gene sequence: CDR1 SGHNT, CDR2 YYREEE (reference sequence). With 3 bases removed from V and 0 bases from J, the gap between germline ends came to 13 bases. The CDR3 spans 15 residues. CDR3 DNA: TGTGCCAGCAGCTCCCGGACTTCCTTCTCCTACGAGCAGTACTTC. Protein: CASSSRTSFSYEQYF.

The V and J genes are TRBV6-1 and TRBJ2-5; 8 bases line up with TRBD2. The J call could be wrong; TRBJ2-7 is a better fit for the DNA end. Per germline, CDR1 MNHNS and CDR2 SASEGT. The CDR3 is made up of 19 amino acids. CDR3: CASSDILGWREVHSYEQYF. Written as DNA, the CDR3 is TGTGCCAGCAGTGATATTTTGGGGTGGCGGGAGGTTCACTCCTACGAGCAGTACTTC.

This chain joins TRBV28 and TRBJ2-7, with a weak D call TRBD1 (6 bases). V lost 7 bases, J lost 7 bases, and 17 bases lay in between. The CDR3 runs to 13 residues. Germline V CDR1 and CDR2: MDHEN, SYDVKM. The chain's CDR3 is CASTQQGAGEQYF. The CDR3, as DNA: TGTGCCAGCACCCAACAGGGCGCTGGAGAGCAGTACTTC.

V is TRBV6-5 and J is TRBJ2-3; possibly TRBD2 for D (5 bases). The CDR3 extends over 13 amino acids. Germline CDR1 and CDR2: MNHEY and SVGAGI. V gave up 5 bases and J gave up 0 bases, with 6 bases separating them. DNA of the CDR3: TGTGCCAGCAGTGGACTTAGCACAGATACGCAGTATTTT. Amino acid sequence: CASSGLSTDTQYF.

The chain joins TRBV27 to TRBJ2-3; D is ambiguous. Trimming removed 2 bases from V and 1 base from J, with 16 bases in between. The CDR3 has 17 amino acids. Germline assignment: CDR1 MNHEY and CDR2 SMNVEV (reference sequence). CDR3 in DNA: TGTGCCAGCAGTTTACTTCCTTCGAACGCGGGCACAGATACGCAGTATTTT. Protein product: CASSLLPSNAGTDTQYF.